The clone carrying this T cell receptor (beta chain) has a handful of counts. The data derive from a study of control samples from healthy donors and cancer patients. TCRdb's copy holds only in-frame clones and misses some; the assay was immunoSEQ multiplex PCR. The table has around 92,000 clones, roughly 78% seen once. The CDR3 is 13 amino acids. Trimming removed 3 bases at V and 5 bases at J, with 11 bases between. Germline assignment: CDR1 SEHNR and CDR2 FQNEAQ (reference sequence). This TCR was sampled from a man aged 60 to 69 in good health. Sequences were obtained from blood. J is TRBJ2-7 and V is TRBV7-9; a possible D gene is TRBD2 (6 bases). CDR3 residues: CASSLEGSNEQYF. CDR3 nucleotides: TGTGCCAGCAGCTTGGAGGGGTCAAACGAGCAGTACTTC.